This T cell receptor beta chain derives from a study of cytomegalovirus exposure and HLA in healthy donors. The study's findings and limits: The records held CMV serostatus as the only immune exposure information.

60 Vbeta and 13 Jbeta primers were used in PCR. Method: immunoSEQ multiplex PCR; TCRdb's copy keeps in-frame clones and lacks some. The table has about 110,000 clones, more than 60% seen once. These donors counted as nominally healthy when sampled, but unrecorded immune exposures were likely. CDR1 and CDR2 (germline): SGHNT, YYREEE (reference sequence). V was clipped by 4 bases and J by 4 bases, with 14 bases between them. CDR3 size: 14 residues. On this clone: Its antigen is not known.

The origin of this receptor is a male donor in good health and CMV-seronegative. V usage is TRBV5-4 and J usage is TRBJ1-2; D might be TRBD1 (5 bases). The sequenced material came from PBMCs. The CDR3 bases are TGTGCCAGCAGCCCCAGGGCTACGGCCTATGGCTACACCTTC. This translates into CASSPRATAYGYTF. The variable domain in full, completed from reference TRBV5-4 and TRBJ1-2, reads ETGVTQSPTHLIKTRGQQVTLRCSSQSGHNTVSWYQQALGQGPQFIFQYYREEENGRGNFPPRFSGLQFPNYSSELNVNALELDDSALYLCASSPRATAYGYTFGSGTRLTVV.